This T cell receptor beta chain stems from a study of cytomegalovirus exposure and HLA in healthy donors. Study results and limitations: A likely sequencing artifact accounted for one observed cluster of highly shared sequence variants. Only CMV serostatus was available as immune exposure information. Accurate prediction of HLA-A and HLA-B alleles (for most subjects) was reportedly achieved from TCR beta sequences. Later analysis revealed greater clonal expansion in HLA-associated TCR beta chains than in equally common others.

Remarks on this clone: The target antigen is unknown.

PCR used 60 Vbeta primers and 13 Jbeta primers. TCRdb's table, derived via immunoSEQ multiplex PCR, lists solely in-frame clones and lacks some. This listing includes approximately 47,000 clones. Specimen: PBMCs. The clonotype comes from a male donor in good health and CMV-seronegative.

The CDR3 DNA follows: TGTGCCAGTAGTATTAGTCGAGGGCGGGGTACTGAAGCTTTCTTT. Translating it yields CASSISRGRGTEAFF. The chain recombines TRBV19 with TRBJ1-1; D call uncertain. Germline lookup yields CDR1 LNHDA and CDR2 SQIVND (reference sequence). Trimming removed 3 bases at V and 5 bases at J, with 16 bases between. The CDR3 totals 15 residues.